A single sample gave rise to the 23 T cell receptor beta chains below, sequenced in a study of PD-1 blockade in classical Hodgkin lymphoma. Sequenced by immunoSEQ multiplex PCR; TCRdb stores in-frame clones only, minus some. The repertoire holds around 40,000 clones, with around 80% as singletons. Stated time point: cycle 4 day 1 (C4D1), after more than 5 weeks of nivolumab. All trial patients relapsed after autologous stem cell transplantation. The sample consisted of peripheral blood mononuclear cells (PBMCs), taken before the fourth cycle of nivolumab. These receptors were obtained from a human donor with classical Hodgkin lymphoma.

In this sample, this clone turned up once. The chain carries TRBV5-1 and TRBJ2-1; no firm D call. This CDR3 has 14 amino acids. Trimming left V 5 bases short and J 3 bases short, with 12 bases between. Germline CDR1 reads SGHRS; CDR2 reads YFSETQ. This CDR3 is CASSLLSNYNEQFF. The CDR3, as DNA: TGCGCCAGCAGTTTGCTTTCGAACTACAATGAGCAGTTCTTC.

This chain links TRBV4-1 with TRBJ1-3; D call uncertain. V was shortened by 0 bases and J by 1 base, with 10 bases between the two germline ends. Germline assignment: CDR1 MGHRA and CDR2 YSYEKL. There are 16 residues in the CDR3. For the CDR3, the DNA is TGCGCCAGCAGCCAAGAACCGGCCTTTTCTGGAAACACCATATATTTT. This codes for CASSQEPAFSGNTIYF.

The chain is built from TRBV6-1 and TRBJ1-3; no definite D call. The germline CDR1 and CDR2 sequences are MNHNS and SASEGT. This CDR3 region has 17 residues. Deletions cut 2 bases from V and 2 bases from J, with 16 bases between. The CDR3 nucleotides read TGTGCCAGCAGTGAACGTAGCAGAGGTTGGGCTGGAAACACCATATATTTT. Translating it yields CASSERSRGWAGNTIYF.

CDR3 sequence (DNA): TGTGCCAGCAGACCTCAGGCAAACTATGGCTACACCTTC. Translated, it gives CASRPQANYGYTF. The chain recombines TRBV28 with TRBJ1-2; no clear D gene. The CDR3 is made up of 13 amino acids. From germline, CDR1 is MDHEN and CDR2 SYDVKM. Trimming removed 6 bases from V and 2 bases from J, with 10 bases in between.

Here the CDR3 reads CASTMYGVVGGQFF. For the CDR3, the DNA is TGTGCCAGCACTATGTACGGCGTGGTGGGCGGGCAGTTCTTC. The V call is TRBV2, the J call TRBJ2-1; D unclear. Trimming took off 7 bases at V and 12 bases at J, with 22 bases between the two ends. The CDR3 is 14 residues long. Germline V gene lookup returns CDR1 SNHLY and CDR2 FYNNEI.

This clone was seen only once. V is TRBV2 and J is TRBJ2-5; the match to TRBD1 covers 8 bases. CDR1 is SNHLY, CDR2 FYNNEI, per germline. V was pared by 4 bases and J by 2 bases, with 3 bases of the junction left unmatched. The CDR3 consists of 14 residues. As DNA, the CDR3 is TGTGCCAGCAGTGGGCACAGGGGGCAAGAGACCCAGTACTTC. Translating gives CASSGHRGQETQYF.

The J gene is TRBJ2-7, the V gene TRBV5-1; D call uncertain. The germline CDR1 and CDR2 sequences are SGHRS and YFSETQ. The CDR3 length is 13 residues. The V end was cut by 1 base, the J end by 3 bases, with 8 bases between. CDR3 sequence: CASSLFADYEQYF. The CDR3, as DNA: TGCGCCAGCAGCTTGTTCGCAGACTACGAGCAGTACTTC.

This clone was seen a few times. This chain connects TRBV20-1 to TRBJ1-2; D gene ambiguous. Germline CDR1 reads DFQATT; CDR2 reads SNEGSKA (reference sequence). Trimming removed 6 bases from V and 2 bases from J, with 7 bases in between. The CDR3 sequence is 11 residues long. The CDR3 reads CSAPFNYGYTF. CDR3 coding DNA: TGCAGTGCCCCCTTCAACTATGGCTACACCTTC.

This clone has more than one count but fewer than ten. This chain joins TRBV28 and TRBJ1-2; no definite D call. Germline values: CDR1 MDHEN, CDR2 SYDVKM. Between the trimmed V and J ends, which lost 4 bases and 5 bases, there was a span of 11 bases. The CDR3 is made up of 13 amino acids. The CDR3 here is CASSSTLRYGYTF. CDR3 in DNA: TGTGCCAGCAGTTCGACGTTGCGGTATGGCTACACCTTC.

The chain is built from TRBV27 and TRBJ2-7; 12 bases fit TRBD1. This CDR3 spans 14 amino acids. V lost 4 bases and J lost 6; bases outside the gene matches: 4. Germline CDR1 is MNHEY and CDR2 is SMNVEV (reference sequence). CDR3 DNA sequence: TGTGCCAGCAGTTCCCGGGACAGGGGGCTCGAGCAGTACTTC. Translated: CASSSRDRGLEQYF.

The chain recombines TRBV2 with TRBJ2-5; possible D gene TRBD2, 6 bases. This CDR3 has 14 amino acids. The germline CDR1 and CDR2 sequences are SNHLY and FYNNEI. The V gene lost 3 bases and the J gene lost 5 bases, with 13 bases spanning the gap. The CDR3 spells CASSESGVGETQYF. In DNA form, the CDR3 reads TGTGCCAGCAGTGAGTCGGGGGTTGGGGAGACCCAGTACTTC.

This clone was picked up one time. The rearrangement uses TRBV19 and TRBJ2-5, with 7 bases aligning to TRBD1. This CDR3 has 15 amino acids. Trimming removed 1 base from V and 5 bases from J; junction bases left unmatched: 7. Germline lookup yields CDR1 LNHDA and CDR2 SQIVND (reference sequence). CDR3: CASSIARGRGETQYF. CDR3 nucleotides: TGTGCCAGTAGTATAGCGAGGGGGCGAGGGGAGACCCAGTACTTC.

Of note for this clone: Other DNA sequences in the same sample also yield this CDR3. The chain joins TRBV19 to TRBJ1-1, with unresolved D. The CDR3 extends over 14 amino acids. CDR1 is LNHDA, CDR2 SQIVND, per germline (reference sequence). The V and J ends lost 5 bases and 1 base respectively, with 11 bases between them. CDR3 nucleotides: TGTGCCAGTAGTCACCGGAGTCCGAACACTGAAGCTTTCTTT. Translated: CASSHRSPNTEAFF.

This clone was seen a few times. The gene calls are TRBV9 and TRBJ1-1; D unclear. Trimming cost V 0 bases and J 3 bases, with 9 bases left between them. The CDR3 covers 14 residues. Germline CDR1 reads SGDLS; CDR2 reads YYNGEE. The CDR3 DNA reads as TGTGCCAGCAGCGTAGTCGAGGGTTACACTGAAGCTTTCTTT. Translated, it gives CASSVVEGYTEAFF.

The CDR3 nucleotides read TGCGCCAGCAGCTTGCGGGACAGGGGGCGCAGGCGGCACTATGGCTACACCTTC. Protein sequence: CASSLRDRGRRRHYGYTF. The chain has TRBV5-1 and TRBJ1-2, with 12 bases that match TRBD1. Germline V CDR1 and CDR2: SGHRS, YFSETQ. The CDR3 spans 18 residues. V dropped 1 base and J dropped 3; count of bases not matched to a gene: 10.

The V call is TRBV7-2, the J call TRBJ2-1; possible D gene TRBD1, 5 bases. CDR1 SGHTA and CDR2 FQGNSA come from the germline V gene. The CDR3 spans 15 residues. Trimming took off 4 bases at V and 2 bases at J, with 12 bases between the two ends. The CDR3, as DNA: TGTGCCAGCAGCTCATCAGGGAACCCCTACAATGAGCAGTTCTTC. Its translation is CASSSSGNPYNEQFF.

CDR3 protein: CASSQDGLAGFGELFF. The CDR3 bases are TGCGCCAGCAGCCAAGATGGACTAGCGGGGTTCGGGGAGCTGTTTTTT. This rearrangement joins TRBV4-3 to TRBJ2-2; 12 bases are a match to TRBD2. There are 16 residues in the CDR3. V gave up 0 bases and J gave up 7 bases; unmatched junction bases: 3. Germline CDR1 LGHNA, CDR2 YSLEER.

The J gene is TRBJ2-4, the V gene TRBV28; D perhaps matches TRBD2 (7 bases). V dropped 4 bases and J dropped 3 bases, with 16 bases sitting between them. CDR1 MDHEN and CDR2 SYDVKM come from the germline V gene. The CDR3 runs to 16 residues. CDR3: CASSSTGRGGKNIQYF. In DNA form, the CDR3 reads TGTGCCAGCAGTTCCACAGGGAGGGGTGGCAAAAACATTCAGTACTTC.

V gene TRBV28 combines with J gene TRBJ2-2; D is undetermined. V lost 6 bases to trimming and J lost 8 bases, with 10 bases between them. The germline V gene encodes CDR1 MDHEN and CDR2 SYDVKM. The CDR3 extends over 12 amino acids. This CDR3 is CASRTVVGELFF. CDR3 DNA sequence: TGTGCCAGCAGAACGGTGGTGGGGGAGCTGTTTTTT.

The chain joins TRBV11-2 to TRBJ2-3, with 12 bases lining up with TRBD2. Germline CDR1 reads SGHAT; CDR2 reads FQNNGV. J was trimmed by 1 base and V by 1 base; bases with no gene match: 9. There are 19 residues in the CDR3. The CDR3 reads CASSLVGLAGGLGTDTQYF. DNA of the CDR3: TGTGCCAGCAGCTTAGTGGGGCTAGCGGGGGGGCTCGGCACAGATACGCAGTATTTT.

The CDR3 loop is CASSSIAGGLEQYF. The CDR3, as DNA: TGTGCCAGCAGCTCTATAGCGGGGGGGCTTGAGCAGTACTTC. The gene calls are TRBV11-2 and TRBJ2-7, with 11 bases aligning to TRBD2. Germline V lookup: CDR1 SGHAT, CDR2 FQNNGV. The CDR3 length is 14 residues. The J segment lost 7 bases and the V segment lost 4 bases, leaving 6 bases of the junction unmatched.

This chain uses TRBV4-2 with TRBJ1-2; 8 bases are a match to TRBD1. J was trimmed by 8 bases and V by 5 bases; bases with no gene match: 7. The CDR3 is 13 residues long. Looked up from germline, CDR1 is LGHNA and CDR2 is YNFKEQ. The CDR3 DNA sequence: TGTGCCAGCAGCTACGGACAGGGTTACGGCTACACCTTC. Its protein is CASSYGQGYGYTF.

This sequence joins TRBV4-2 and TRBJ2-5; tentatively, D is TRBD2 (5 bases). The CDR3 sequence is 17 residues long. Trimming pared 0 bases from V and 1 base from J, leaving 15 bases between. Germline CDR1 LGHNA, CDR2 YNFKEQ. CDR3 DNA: TGTGCCAGCAGCCAAGAGGCGCTAGCTGCCCGCCAAGAGACCCAGTACTTC. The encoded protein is CASSQEALAARQETQYF.